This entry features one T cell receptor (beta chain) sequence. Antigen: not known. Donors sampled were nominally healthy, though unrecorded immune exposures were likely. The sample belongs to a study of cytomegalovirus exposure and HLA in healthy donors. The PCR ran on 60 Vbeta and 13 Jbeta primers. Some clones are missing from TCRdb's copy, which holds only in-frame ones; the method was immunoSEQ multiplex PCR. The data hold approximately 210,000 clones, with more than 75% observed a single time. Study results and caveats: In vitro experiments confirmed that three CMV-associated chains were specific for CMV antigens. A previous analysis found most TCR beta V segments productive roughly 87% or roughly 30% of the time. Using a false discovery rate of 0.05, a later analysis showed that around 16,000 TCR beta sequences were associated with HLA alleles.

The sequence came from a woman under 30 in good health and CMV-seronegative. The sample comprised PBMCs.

The CDR3 is CASSDTSGPYEQYF. DNA of the CDR3: TGTGCCAGCAGCGATACTAGCGGGCCCTACGAGCAGTACTTC. The gene calls are TRBV2 and TRBJ2-7, with 9 bases aligning to TRBD2. V lost 6 bases and J lost 2; bases outside the gene matches: 5. Germline V gives CDR1 SNHLY, CDR2 FYNNEI. The CDR3 sequence is 14 residues long.